This entry describes one TCR beta chain. The antigen remains undetermined. The CDR3 is 14 amino acids. Trimming cost V 0 bases and J 4 bases, with 9 bases left between them. The germline CDR1 and CDR2 sequences are LNHDA and SQIVND (reference sequence). The authors made TCR cDNA by 5'RACE template switching, adding a universal primer site and UMIs. From the 5' RACE reads, TCRdb called clonotypes with MiXCR, one entry per CDR3 protein. Of about 300,000 distinct CDR3 sequences in the sample, less than 9.5% were seen once. The sample is drawn from a study of T cells after yellow fever vaccination. General study results and limits: A secondary response was less intense yet reached its peak sooner, at day 5 versus 15.

Sequences were derived from CD4+ T cells sorted from PBMCs, sampled 5 days after the yellow fever booster vaccination. V is TRBV19 and J is TRBJ1-2; D not resolved. The receptor was isolated from a man younger than 35 who received the YFV17D yellow fever vaccine. CDR3 residues: CASSIDGLSYGYTF. The DNA of the CDR3 is TGTGCCAGTAGTATAGATGGACTTTCCTATGGCTACACCTTC.